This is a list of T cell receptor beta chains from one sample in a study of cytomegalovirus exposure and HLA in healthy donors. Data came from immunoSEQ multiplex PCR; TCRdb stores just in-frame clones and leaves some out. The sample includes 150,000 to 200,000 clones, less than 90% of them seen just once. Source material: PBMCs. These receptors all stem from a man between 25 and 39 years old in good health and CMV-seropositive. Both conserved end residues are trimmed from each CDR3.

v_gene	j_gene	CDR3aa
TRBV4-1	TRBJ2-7	ASGPGTGSYEQY
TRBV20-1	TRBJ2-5	SASQETQY
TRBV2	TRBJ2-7	ASRLAGAAYEQY
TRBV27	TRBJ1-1	ASSSGTGGEAF
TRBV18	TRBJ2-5	ASSPYPPIRRGAETQY
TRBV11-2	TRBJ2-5	ASSLPTSGMETQY
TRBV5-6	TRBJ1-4	ASSFESREKLF
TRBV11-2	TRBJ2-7	ASSTYYRGGYEQY
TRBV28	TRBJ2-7	ASSLQGSGYEQY
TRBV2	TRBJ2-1	ASSDPGVWEVSEQF